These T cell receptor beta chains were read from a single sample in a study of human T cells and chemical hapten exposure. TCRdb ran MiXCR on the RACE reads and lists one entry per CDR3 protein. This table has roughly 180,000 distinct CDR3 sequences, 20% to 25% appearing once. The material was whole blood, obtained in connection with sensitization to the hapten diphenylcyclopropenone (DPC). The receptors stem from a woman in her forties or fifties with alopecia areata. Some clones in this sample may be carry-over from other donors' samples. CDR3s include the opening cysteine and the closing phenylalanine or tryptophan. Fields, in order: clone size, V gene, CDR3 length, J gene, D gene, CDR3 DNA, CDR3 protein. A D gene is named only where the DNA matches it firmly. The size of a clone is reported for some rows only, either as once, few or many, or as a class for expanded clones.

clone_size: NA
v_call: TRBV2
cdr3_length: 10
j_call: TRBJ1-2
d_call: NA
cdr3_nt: TGTGCCAGCGGGATGGATGGCTACACCTTC
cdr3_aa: CASGMDGYTF

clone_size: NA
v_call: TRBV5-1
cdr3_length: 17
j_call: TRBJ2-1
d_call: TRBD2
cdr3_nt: TGCGCCAGCAGCCTGCCTAGCGGGAGAGGATCCTACAATGAGCAGTTCTTC
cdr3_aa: CASSLPSGRGSYNEQFF

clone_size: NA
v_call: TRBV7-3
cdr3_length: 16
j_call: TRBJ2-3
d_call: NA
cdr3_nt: TGTGCCAGCAGCTTAAATTTCGGGGGTTCCACAGATACGCAGTATTTT
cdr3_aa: CASSLNFGGSTDTQYF

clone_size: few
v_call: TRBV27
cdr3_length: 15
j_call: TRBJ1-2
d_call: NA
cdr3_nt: TGTGCCAGCAGTTTTACGCCATCCACTAACTATGGCTACACCTTC
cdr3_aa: CASSFTPSTNYGYTF

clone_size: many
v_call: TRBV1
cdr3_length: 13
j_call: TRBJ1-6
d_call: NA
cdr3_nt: TGCACCAGCAGCCATCGATGCTGGTGGACCCTCCACTTT
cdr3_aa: CTSSHRCWWTLHF

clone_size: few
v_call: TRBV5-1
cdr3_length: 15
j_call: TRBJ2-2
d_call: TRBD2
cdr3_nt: TGCGCCAGCAGAGCGGGACTAGCAGACACCGGGGAGCTGTTTTTT
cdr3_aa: CASRAGLADTGELFF

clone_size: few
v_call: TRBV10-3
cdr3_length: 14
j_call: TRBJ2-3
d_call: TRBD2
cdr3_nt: TGTGCCACCTCCGGGACTAGGAGCACAGATACGCAGTATTTT
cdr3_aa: CATSGTRSTDTQYF

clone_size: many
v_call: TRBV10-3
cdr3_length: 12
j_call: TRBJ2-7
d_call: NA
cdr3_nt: TGTGCCATCAGTGTCGGGCAAGGCGAGCAGTACTTC
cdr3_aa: CAISVGQGEQYF

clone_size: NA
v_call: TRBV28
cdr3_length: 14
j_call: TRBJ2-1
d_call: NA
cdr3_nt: TGTGCCAGCAGACCGGGACTGCAAGACAATGAGCAGTTCTTC
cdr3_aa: CASRPGLQDNEQFF

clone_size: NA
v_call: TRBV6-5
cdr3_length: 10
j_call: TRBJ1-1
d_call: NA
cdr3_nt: TGTGCCAGCGGGGCCCGGGAAGCTTTCTTT
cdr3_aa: CASGAREAFF

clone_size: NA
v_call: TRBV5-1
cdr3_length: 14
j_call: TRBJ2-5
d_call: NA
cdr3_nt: TGCGCCAGCAGCCCCCTGGCGGGAAGCGAGACCCAGTACTTC
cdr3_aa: CASSPLAGSETQYF

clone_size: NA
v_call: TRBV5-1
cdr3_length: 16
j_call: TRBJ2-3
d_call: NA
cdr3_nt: TGCGCCAGCAGCTCGGGACTCCAGAGGGGCACAGATACGCAGTATTTT
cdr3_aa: CASSSGLQRGTDTQYF

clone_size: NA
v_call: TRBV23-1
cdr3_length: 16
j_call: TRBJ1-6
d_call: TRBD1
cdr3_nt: TGCGCCAGCAAGCACCCGGGACAGGGGGCGGACTCACCCCTCCACTTT
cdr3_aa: CASKHPGQGADSPLHF

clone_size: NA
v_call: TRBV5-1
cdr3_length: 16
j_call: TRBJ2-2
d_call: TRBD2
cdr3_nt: TGCGCCAGCAGCCCTAGGCTAGCGGGAGATAACGGGGAGCTGTTTTTT
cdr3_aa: CASSPRLAGDNGELFF

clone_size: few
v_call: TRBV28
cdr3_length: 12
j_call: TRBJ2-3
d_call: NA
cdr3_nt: TGTGCCAGCAGCTTCAAAGATGATATGCAGTATTTT
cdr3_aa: CASSFKDDMQYF

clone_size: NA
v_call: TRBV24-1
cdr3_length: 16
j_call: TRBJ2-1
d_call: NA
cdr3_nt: TGTGCCACCGGAGGAACGGGATCCCAGGGGGGCAATGAGCAGTTCTTC
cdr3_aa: CATGGTGSQGGNEQFF

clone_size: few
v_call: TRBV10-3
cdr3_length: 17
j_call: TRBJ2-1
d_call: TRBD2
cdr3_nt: TGTGCCATCAGTGAGTCGAGAGGAACTAGCGGGAGCAATGAGCAGTTCTTC
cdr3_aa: CAISESRGTSGSNEQFF

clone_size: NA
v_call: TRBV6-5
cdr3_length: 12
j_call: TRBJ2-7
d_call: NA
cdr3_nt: TGTGCCAGCAGTCCCGGGGCCTACGAGCAGTACTTC
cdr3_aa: CASSPGAYEQYF

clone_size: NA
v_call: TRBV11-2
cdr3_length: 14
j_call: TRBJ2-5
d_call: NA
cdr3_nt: TGTGCCAGCAGCTTACGGGATCCGAAGGAGACCCAGTACTTC
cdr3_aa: CASSLRDPKETQYF

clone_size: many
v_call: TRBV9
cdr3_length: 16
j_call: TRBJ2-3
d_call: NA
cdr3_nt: TGTGCCAGCAGCCCCAGCGTTAAGGGAGGCACAGATACGCAGTATTTT
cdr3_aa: CASSPSVKGGTDTQYF

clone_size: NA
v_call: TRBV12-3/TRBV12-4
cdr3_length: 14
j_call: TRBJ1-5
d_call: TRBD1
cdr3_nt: TGTGCCAGCAGTTTCGGACAGGCTGGGCAGCCCCAGCATTTT
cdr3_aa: CASSFGQAGQPQHF

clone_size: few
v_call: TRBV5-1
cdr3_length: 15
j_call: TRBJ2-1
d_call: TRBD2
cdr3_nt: TGCGCCAGCAGCTTGGGACTAGCGGGAGATGATGAGCAGTTCTTC
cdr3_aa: CASSLGLAGDDEQFF

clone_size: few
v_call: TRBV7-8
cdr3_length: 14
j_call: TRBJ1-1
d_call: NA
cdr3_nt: TGTGCCAGCAGCTTAGTATCTGGGAACACTGAAGCTTTCTTT
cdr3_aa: CASSLVSGNTEAFF

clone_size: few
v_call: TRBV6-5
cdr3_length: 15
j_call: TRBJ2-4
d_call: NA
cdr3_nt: TGTGCCAGCAGTTCGCGGGAGGGACAGGCGGACATTCAGTACTTC
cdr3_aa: CASSSREGQADIQYF

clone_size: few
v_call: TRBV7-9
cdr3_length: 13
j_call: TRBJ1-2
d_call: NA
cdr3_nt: TGTGCCAGCAGCTCGGACGGATCCTATGGCTACACCTTC
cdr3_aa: CASSSDGSYGYTF

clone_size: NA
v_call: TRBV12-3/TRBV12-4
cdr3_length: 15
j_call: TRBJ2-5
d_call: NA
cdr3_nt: TGTGCCAGCAGTTTAGGGGACGCCGAAGGGGAGACCCAGTACTTC
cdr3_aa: CASSLGDAEGETQYF

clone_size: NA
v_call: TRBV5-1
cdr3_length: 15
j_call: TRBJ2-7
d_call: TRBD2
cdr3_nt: TGCGCCAGCAGCCCCATGGAAGCGGGAGGCTTCGAGCAGTACTTC
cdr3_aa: CASSPMEAGGFEQYF

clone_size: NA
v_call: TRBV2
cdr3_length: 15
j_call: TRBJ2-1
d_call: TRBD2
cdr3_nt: TGTGCCAGCAGTGTTAGCGGGAGATTGTCTTCGGAGCAGTTCTTC
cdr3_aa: CASSVSGRLSSEQFF

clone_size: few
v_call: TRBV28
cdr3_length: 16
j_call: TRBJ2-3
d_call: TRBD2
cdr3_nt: TGTGCCAGCAGTTCCAAGCGGGGATCCTCCACAGATACGCAGTATTTT
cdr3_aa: CASSSKRGSSTDTQYF

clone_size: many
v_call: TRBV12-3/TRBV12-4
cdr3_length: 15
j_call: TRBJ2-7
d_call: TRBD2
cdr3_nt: TGTGCCAGCAGCTTGACTAGCGGGTACTCCTACGAGCAGTACTTC
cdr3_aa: CASSLTSGYSYEQYF

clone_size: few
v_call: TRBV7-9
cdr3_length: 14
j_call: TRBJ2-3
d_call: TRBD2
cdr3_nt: TGTGCCAGCAGCTCCGGACTAGACACAGATACGCAGTATTTT
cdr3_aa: CASSSGLDTDTQYF

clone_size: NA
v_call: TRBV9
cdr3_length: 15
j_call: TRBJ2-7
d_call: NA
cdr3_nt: TGTGCCAGCAGCCCCTCGTACACACTAGCTGGCGAGCAGTACTTC
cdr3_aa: CASSPSYTLAGEQYF

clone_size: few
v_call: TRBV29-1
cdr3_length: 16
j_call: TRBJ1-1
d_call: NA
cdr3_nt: TGCAGCGGCCTAAGACCCCTGGGGTTGGCGAACACTGAAGCTTTCTTT
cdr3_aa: CSGLRPLGLANTEAFF

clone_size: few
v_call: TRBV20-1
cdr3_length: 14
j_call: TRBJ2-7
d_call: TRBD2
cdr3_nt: TGCAGTGCTAGACTCATAGCGGGAGGGGGCGAGCAGTACTTC
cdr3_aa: CSARLIAGGGEQYF

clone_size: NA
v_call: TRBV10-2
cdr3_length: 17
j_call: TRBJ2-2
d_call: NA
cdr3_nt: TGCGCCAGCAGTTACTCTTCTAGAAAGCCGGGTACCGGGGAGCTGTTTTTT
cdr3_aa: CASSYSSRKPGTGELFF

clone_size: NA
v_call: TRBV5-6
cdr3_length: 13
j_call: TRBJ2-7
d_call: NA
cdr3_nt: TGTGCCAGCAGCTTGTCTCTCGGCGGGGAGCAGTACTTC
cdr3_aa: CASSLSLGGEQYF

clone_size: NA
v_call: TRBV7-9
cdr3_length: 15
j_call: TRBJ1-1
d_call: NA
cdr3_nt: TGTGCCAGCAGCGGAACCGGGACGGTGAACACTGAAGCTTTCTTT
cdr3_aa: CASSGTGTVNTEAFF

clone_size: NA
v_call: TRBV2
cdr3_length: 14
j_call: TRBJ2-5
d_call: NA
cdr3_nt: TGTGCCAGCAGGTTTGACGGTTTGCAAGAGACCCAGTACTTC
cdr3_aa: CASRFDGLQETQYF

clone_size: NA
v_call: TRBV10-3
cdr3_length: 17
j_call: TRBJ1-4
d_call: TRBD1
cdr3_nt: TGTGCCATCAGTCAACAGGACAGGGGCGCAACTAATGAAAAACTGTTTTTT
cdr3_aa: CAISQQDRGATNEKLFF

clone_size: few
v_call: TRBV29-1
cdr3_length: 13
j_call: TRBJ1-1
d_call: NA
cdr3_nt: TGCAGCGTTAGTAGGACAGCGGCAGTTGAAGCTTTCTTT
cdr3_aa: CSVSRTAAVEAFF

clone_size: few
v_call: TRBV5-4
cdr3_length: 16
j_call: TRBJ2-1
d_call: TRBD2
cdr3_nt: TGTGCCAGCAGCCCCCTCCGGCGGGAGGGTTACAATGAGCAGTTCTTC
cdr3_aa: CASSPLRREGYNEQFF

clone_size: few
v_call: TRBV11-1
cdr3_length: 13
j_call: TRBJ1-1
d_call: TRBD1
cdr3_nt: TGTGCCAGCACCTTACAGGGGTGGACTGAAGCTTTCTTT
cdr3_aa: CASTLQGWTEAFF

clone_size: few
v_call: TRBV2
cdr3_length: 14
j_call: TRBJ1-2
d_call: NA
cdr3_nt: TGTGCCAGCAGTGAAGCGGGATCGGGGCCCCGCTACACCTTC
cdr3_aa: CASSEAGSGPRYTF

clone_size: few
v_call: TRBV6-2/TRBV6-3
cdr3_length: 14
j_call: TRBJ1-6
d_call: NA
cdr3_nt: TGTGCCAGCAGTTACGGAGAAGATAATTCACCCCTCCACTTT
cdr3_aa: CASSYGEDNSPLHF